This record covers a single T cell receptor beta chain. A much larger clone sits a single nucleotide away, making a read error possible. The source of the sample is a study of tumor-infiltrating lymphocytes in primary liver carcinoma. Researchers drew blood RNA from unsorted whole blood and extracted germline DNA as well. TCR beta cDNA was reverse-transcribed from about 0.45 ug of total RNA. The reaction used a constant-region primer and ProtoScript II reverse transcriptase. Researchers made the TCR beta libraries by running three nested multiplex PCR rounds with slightly modified ARM-PCR. Each of the first two PCR rounds ran approximately 11 cycles with TRBV1-TRBV30 forward and C-beta reverse primers. Via MiXCR, TCRdb re-called the multiplex PCR reads, giving one row per CDR3 protein. Of some 320,000 distinct CDR3 sequences listed, 65% are singletons. There are 17 residues in the CDR3. The germline gives CDR1 SGHDN, CDR2 FVKESK.

The receptor was isolated from a man aged 40-49 years with primary liver carcinoma and hepatitis B virus infection. The genes are TRBV14 and TRBJ2-1; 9 nucleotides align to TRBD2. Sequenced sample: peripheral blood. The CDR3 DNA reads TGTGCCAGCAGCCAACTAGCGGGGCTAAGCTCCTACAATGAGCGGTTCTTC. The encoded protein is CASSQLAGLSSYNERFF.